This T cell receptor beta chain emerged from a study of blood T cell repertoires in COVID-19. At the level of the study: Nucleic acid was either cDNA or gDNA, and it came from T cells, B-cell-depleted T cells, or PBMCs.

Followed over time, Seattle patients had been enrolled while infection was active. Authors' data handling: Reference gene primer amplification gave estimated nucleated cell counts. The assay was immunoSEQ multiplex PCR, and TCRdb's table has in-frame clones only and misses some. From that table come the V and J calls and clone size; the DNA was used to work out D and trimming. The sample has roughly 410,000 clones, about 90% seen once. V was cut by 0 bases and J by 0 bases, with 6 bases left in between. Germline CDR1 and CDR2: SGHRS and YFSETQ. The CDR3 is made up of 15 amino acids. Sequencing was carried out using peripheral blood. The clonotype originates from a woman aged 55-69 years with COVID-19, enrolled during active disease. J is TRBJ1-4 and V is TRBV5-1; D is undetermined. CDR3 amino acids: CASSLGPATNEKLFF. CDR3 coding DNA: TGCGCCAGCAGCTTGGGGCCAGCAACTAATGAAAAACTGTTTTTT.